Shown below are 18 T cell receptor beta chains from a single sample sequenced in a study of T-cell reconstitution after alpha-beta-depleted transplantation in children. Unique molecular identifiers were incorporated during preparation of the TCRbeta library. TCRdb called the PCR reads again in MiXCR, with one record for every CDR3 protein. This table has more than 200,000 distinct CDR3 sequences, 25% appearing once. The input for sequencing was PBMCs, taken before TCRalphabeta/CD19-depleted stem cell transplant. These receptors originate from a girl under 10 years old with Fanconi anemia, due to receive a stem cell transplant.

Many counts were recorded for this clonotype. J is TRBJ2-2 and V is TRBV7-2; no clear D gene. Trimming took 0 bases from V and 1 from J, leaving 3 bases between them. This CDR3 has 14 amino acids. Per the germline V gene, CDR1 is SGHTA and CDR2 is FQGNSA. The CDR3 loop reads CASSLAGNTGELFF. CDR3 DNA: TGTGCCAGCAGCTTAGCGGGGAACACCGGGGAGCTGTTTTTT. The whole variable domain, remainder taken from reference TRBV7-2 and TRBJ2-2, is GAGVSQSPSNKVTEKGKDVELRCDPISGHTALYWYRQSLGQGLEFLIYFQGNSAPDKSGLPSDRFSAERTGGSVSTLTIQRTQQEDSAVYLCASSLAGNTGELFFGEGSRLTVL.

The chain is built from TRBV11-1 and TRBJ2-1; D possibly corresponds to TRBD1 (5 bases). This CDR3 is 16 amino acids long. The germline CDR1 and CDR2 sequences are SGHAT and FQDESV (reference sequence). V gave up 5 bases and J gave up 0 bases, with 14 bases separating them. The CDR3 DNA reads TGTGCCAGCAGCCCCGATAATCAGGGCTCCTACAATGAGCAGTTCTTC. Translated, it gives CASSPDNQGSYNEQFF.

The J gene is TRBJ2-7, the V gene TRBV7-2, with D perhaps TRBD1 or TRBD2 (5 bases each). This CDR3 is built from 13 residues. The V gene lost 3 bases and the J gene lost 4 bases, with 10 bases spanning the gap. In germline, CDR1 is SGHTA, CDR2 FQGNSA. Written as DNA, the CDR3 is TGTGCCAGCAGCTTCTTCGAGGGGTACGAGCAGTACTTC. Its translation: CASSFFEGYEQYF.

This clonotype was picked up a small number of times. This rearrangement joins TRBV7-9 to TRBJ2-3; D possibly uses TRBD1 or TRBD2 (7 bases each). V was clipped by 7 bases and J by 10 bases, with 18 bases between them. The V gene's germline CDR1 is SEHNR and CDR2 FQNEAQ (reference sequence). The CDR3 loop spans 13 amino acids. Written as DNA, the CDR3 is TGTGCCAGCACCAAACCCCCAGGGGGGGCGCAGTATTTT. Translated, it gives CASTKPPGGAQYF.

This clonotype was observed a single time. In nucleotides, the CDR3 is TGTGCCAGCAGCCCGCGTTTAATCACAGGGGATTTGTACCAAGAGACCCAGTACTTC. Translating it yields CASSPRLITGDLYQETQYF. The chain has TRBV11-1 and TRBJ2-5; TRBD1 matches 7 bases. Germline V lookup: CDR1 SGHAT, CDR2 FQDESV (reference sequence). CDR3 length: 19 residues. V lost 5 bases, J lost 0 bases, and 18 bases stayed unmatched.

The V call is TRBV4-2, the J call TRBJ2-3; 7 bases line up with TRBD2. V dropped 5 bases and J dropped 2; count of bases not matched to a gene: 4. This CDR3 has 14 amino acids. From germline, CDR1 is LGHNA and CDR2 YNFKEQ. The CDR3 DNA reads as TGTGCCAGCAGCAAGGCGGGGGTCACAGATACGCAGTATTTT. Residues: CASSKAGVTDTQYF.

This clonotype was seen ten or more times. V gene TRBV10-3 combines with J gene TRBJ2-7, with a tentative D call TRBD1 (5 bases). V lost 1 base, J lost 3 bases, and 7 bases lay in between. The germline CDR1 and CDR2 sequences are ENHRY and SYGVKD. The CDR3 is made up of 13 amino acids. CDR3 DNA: TGTGCCATCAGTGAGTTCAGGGTCTACGAGCAGTACTTC. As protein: CAISEFRVYEQYF.

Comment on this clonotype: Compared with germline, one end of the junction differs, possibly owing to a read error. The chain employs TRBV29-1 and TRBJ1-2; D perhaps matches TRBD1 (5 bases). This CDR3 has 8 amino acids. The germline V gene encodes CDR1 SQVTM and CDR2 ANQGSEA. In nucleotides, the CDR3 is TGCAGCGTTGATCAGGGAGGCTTC. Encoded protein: CSVDQGGF.

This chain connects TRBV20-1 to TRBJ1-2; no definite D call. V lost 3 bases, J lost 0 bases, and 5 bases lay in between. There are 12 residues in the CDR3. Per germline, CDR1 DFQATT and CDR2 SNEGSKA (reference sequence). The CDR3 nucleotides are TGCAGTGCTAGTCCCGCTAACTATGGCTACACCTTC. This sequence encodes CSASPANYGYTF.

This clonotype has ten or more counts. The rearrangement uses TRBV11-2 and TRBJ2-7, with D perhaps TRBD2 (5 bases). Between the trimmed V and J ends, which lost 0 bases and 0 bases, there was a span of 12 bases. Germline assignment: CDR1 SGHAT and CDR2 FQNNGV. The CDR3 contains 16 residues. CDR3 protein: CASSLDNSASSYEQYF. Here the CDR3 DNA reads TGTGCCAGCAGCTTAGATAATAGCGCAAGCTCCTACGAGCAGTACTTC.

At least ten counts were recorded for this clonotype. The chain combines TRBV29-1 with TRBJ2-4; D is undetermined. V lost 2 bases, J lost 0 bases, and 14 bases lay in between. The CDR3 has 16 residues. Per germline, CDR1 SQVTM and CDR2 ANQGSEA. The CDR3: CSVEMSYSLAKNIQYF. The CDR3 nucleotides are TGCAGCGTTGAAATGTCGTACAGCCTAGCCAAAAACATTCAGTACTTC.

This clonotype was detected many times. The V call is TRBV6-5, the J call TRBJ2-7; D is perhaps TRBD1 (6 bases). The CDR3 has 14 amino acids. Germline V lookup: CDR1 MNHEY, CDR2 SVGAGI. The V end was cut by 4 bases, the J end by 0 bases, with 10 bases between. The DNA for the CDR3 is TGTGCCAGCAGTTCCGGACAGTACTCCTACGAGCAGTACTTC. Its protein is CASSSGQYSYEQYF.

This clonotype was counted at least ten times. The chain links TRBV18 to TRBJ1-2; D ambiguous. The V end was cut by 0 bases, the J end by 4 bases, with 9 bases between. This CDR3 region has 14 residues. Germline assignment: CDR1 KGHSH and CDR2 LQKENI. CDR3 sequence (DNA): TGTGCCAGCTCACCACCAGGAGATATCTATGGCTACACCTTC. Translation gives CASSPPGDIYGYTF.

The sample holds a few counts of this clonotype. In nucleotides, the CDR3 is TGTGCCAGCAGTTTATTCGTAGAGAGACCTGCTACGCAGTATTTT. Translating it yields CASSLFVERPATQYF. The rearrangement uses TRBV28 and TRBJ2-3, with no clear D. CDR3 length: 15 amino acids. Trimming stripped 1 base from V and 8 bases from J, with 16 bases between. From germline, CDR1 is MDHEN and CDR2 SYDVKM.

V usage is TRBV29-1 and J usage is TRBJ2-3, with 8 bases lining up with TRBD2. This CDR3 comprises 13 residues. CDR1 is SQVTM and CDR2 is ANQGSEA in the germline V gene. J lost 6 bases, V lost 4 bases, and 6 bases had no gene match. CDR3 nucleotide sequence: TGCAGCGTTGTCGGCGGGGGGATTGATACGCAGTATTTT. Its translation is CSVVGGGIDTQYF.

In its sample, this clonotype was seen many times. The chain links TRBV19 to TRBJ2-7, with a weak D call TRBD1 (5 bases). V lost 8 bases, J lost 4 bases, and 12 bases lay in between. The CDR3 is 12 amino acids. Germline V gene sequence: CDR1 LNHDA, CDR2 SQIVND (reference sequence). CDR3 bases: TGTGCCAGTCGCTCAGGGTCATACGAGCAGTACTTC. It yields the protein CASRSGSYEQYF.

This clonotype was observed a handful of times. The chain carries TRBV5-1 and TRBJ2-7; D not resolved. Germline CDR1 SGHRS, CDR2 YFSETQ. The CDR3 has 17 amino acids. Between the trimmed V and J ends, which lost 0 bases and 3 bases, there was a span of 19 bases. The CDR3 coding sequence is TGCGCCAGCAGCTTGGCGTCCGGTCCTCCCTTTATCTACGAGCAGTACTTC. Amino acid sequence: CASSLASGPPFIYEQYF.

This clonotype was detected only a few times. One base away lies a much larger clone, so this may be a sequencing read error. CDR3 sequence (DNA): TGCAGCGTTGGACAGGGACCCTACAATGAGCAGTTCTTC. It encodes CSVGQGPYNEQFF. The V call is TRBV29-1, the J call TRBJ2-1; 7 nucleotides agree with TRBD1. This CDR3 is 13 amino acids long. Germline CDR1 reads SQVTM; CDR2 reads ANQGSEA. Germline trimming cut 4 bases from V and 2 bases from J; bases unmatched to any gene: 2.